This T cell receptor (beta chain) was captured by sequencing in a study of blood T cell repertoires in COVID-19. Cohort 3 donors counted as recovered after two negative PCRs, clearance, or resolved symptoms. Clones were sequenced by immunoSEQ multiplex PCR, and TCRdb holds only the in-frame ones, with some missing. This table holds about 380,000 clones, about 90% found once. This CDR3 region has 18 residues. The V gene's germline CDR1 is MNHEY and CDR2 SMNVEV (reference sequence). V gave up 4 bases and J gave up 6 bases, with 24 bases separating them. This clone has just a few counts. This sequence originates from a man aged 25 to 45 who had recovered from COVID-19. This rearrangement joins TRBV27 to TRBJ2-2; a weak D match, TRBD2 (6 bases). Sample: PBMCs or T cells enriched from blood (not recorded which). In nucleotides, the CDR3 is TGTGCCAGCAGTTCCGTAAGTCCGCGAGGAGGGACCCCCGGGGAGCTGTTTTTT. This sequence encodes CASSSVSPRGGTPGELFF.